Listed below are T cell receptor beta chains from one sample, sequenced in a study of shared clonotypes between healthy human individuals. TCRdb's table, derived via immunoSEQ multiplex PCR, lists solely in-frame clones and lacks some. The sample holds roughly 760,000 clones; around 72% are singletons and the top ten take more than 1.5%. Sequencing was carried out using memory CD4+ T cells sorted from blood. The source of these receptors is a woman younger than 45 in good health. CDR3s include the opening cysteine and the closing phenylalanine or tryptophan. The D gene is left open where the match is weak. Size is omitted from some rows. Given values are once, few, many or a class for expanded clones.

v_call	j_call	clone_size	d_call	cdr3_aa	cdr3_nt
TRBV7-3	TRBJ2-5	NA	TRBD2	CASSLTYGGYGTQYF	TGTGCCAGCAGCTTAACTTACGGGGGGTATGGGACCCAGTACTTC
TRBV6-6	TRBJ1-3	NA	TRBD1	CASSYSAGGSGNTIYF	TGTGCCAGCAGTTACTCCGCAGGGGGCTCTGGAAACACCATATATTTT
TRBV18	TRBJ2-7	once	NA	CASSPSVFWDEQYF	TGTGCCAGCTCACCGTCGGTGTTTTGGGACGAGCAGTACTTC
TRBV12-1	TRBJ1-1	NA	NA	CASSWDRDTEAFF	TGTGCCAGCAGCTGGGACAGGGACACTGAAGCTTTCTTT
TRBV11-3	TRBJ2-2	NA	TRBD1	CASSLGQGPGELFF	TGTGCCAGCAGCCTGGGACAGGGGCCCGGGGAGCTGTTTTTT
TRBV5-1	TRBJ2-3	NA	NA	CASSLSPGSGTQYF	TGCGCCAGCAGCTTGTCCCCAGGGTCTGGTACGCAGTATTTT
TRBV6-5	TRBJ2-7	NA	TRBD2	CASSYSGYGYEQYF	TGTGCCAGCAGCTATAGCGGGTATGGGTACGAGCAGTACTTC
TRBV6-4	TRBJ1-1	NA	NA	CASIVIGTEAFF	TGTGCCAGCATTGTGATCGGAACCGAAGCTTTCTTT
TRBV7-6	TRBJ2-2	NA	NA	CASSSTTANTGELFF	TGTGCCAGCAGCTCGACGACTGCGAACACCGGGGAGCTGTTTTTT
TRBV7-2	TRBJ1-5	NA	NA	CASSRTGSSNQPQHF	TGTGCCAGCAGCCGTACAGGATCTAGCAATCAGCCCCAGCATTTT
TRBV28	TRBJ2-7	many	NA	CASSFSPPYEQYF	TGTGCCAGCAGTTTTTCCCCTCCGTACGAGCAGTACTTC
TRBV28	TRBJ2-5	few	NA	CASSARETQYF	TGTGCCAGCAGTGCCCGGGAGACCCAGTACTTC
TRBV28	TRBJ2-1	NA	TRBD2	CASRTSGPGIHYNEQFF	TGTGCCAGCAGGACTAGCGGGCCCGGCATCCACTACAATGAGCAGTTCTTC
TRBV18	TRBJ1-5	NA	NA	CASSTGQVGNQPQHF	TGTGCCAGCTCAACTGGACAAGTTGGAAATCAGCCCCAGCATTTT
TRBV19	TRBJ1-2	once	NA	CASNSWVEQMYTF	TGTGCCAGTAATAGTTGGGTTGAACAGATGTACACCTTC
TRBV28	TRBJ1-5	NA	TRBD1	CASSPSGTGRNQPQHF	TGTGCCAGCAGCCCTTCCGGGACAGGCCGCAATCAGCCCCAGCATTTT
TRBV28	TRBJ2-1	NA	NA	CASTEGVHNEQFF	TGTGCCAGCACGGAGGGAGTACACAATGAGCAGTTCTTC
TRBV5-1	TRBJ2-1	NA	TRBD2	CASSLWTSHEQFF	TGCGCCAGCAGCTTGTGGACTAGTCATGAGCAGTTCTTC
TRBV6-4	TRBJ2-3	NA	NA	CASSPAPGDTQYF	TGTGCCAGCAGTCCGGCTCCTGGGGATACGCAGTATTTT
TRBV5-1	TRBJ2-7	few	NA	CASSLGPEQYF	TGCGCCAGCAGCTTGGGTCCCGAGCAGTACTTC
TRBV6-6	TRBJ1-5	few	NA	CASRRHSNQPQHF	TGTGCCAGCAGGCGGCATAGCAATCAGCCCCAGCATTTT
TRBV7-2	TRBJ2-2	NA	TRBD2	CASSYDFSGRLRDTGELFF	TGTGCCAGCAGCTACGATTTCAGCGGGAGGCTTCGAGACACCGGGGAGCTGTTTTTT
TRBV6-5	TRBJ1-5	NA	NA	CASSSSYSNQPQHF	TGTGCCAGCAGTTCCAGTTATAGCAATCAGCCCCAGCATTTT
TRBV2	TRBJ2-4	NA	NA	CASSGGGAKNIQYF	TGTGCCAGCAGTGGAGGAGGGGCCAAAAACATTCAGTACTTC
TRBV5-6	TRBJ2-7	NA	NA	CASSIDKTYEQYF	TGTGCCAGCAGTATCGACAAGACCTACGAGCAGTACTTC
TRBV28	TRBJ1-4	NA	NA	CASSRRQRLFF	TGTGCCAGCAGCCGACGACAGAGACTGTTTTTT
TRBV28	TRBJ2-5	few	TRBD1	CATRDRGRRETQYF	TGTGCCACCCGGGACAGGGGGCGACGCGAGACCCAGTACTTC
TRBV6-5	TRBJ1-5	NA	NA	CASSQTSEGPQHF	TGTGCCAGCAGCCAGACGTCTGAAGGGCCCCAGCATTTT
TRBV14	TRBJ2-6	once	NA	CASSQGHPFFSGANVLTF	TGTGCCAGCAGCCAAGGACACCCCTTTTTCTCTGGGGCCAACGTCCTGACTTTC
TRBV7-8	TRBJ1-3	NA	TRBD1	CASSSPGRVQGGSAIYF	TGTGCCAGCAGCTCACCCGGTCGGGTACAGGGGGGGTCGGCCATATATTTT
TRBV6-6	TRBJ1-4	NA	NA	CASSRGEGEKLFF	TGTGCCAGCAGTCGGGGGGAGGGGGAAAAACTGTTTTTT
TRBV28	TRBJ2-7	NA	TRBD1	CASSRGLRYEQYF	TGTGCCAGCAGTAGGGGGCTTCGCTACGAGCAGTACTTC
TRBV14	TRBJ2-3	few	TRBD2	CASSSRLAGRADTQYF	TGTGCCAGCAGCTCCCGACTAGCGGGAAGGGCAGATACGCAGTATTTT
TRBV5-4	TRBJ2-7	NA	TRBD1	CASSYSGTAWSEQYF	TGTGCCAGCAGTTACTCCGGGACAGCATGGAGCGAGCAGTACTTC
TRBV28	TRBJ2-1	NA	NA	CASSLGSFNEQFF	TGTGCCAGCAGTTTAGGGAGTTTTAATGAGCAGTTCTTC
TRBV5-1	TRBJ2-7	NA	NA	CASKTDGSTAYEQYF	TGCGCCAGCAAAACGGACGGGTCTACGGCCTACGAGCAGTACTTC
TRBV28	TRBJ1-5	NA	NA	CASSLQNQPQHF	TGTGCCAGCAGTTTACAGAACCAGCCCCAGCATTTT
TRBV27	TRBJ2-1	NA	NA	CASSTRRRSSIYNEQFF	TGTGCCAGCAGCACAAGACGTAGGTCTAGTATCTACAATGAGCAGTTCTTC
TRBV6-1	TRBJ2-7	NA	NA	CASSYAMEQYF	TGTGCCAGCAGTTACGCAATGGAGCAGTACTTC
TRBV7-9	TRBJ1-5	NA	NA	CASSYYTDQPQHF	TGTGCCAGCAGCTACTACACAGATCAGCCCCAGCATTTT
TRBV18	TRBJ2-5	few	NA	CASSANQETQYF	TGTGCCAGCTCAGCAAATCAAGAGACCCAGTACTTC